Given below is one T cell receptor (beta chain) in context. Profiling relied on immunoSEQ multiplex PCR, and the TCRdb table lists in-frame clones only, not all of them. Here the sample spans 91,000 or so clones, 92% being singletons. Trimming stripped 3 bases from V and 7 bases from J, with 23 bases between. This CDR3 has 17 residues. The germline CDR1 and CDR2 sequences are MGHRA and YSYEKL. These data come from a study of T cell changes during pregnancy in multiple sclerosis. This specimen was peripheral blood, taken after pregnancy. V is TRBV4-1 and J is TRBJ2-3, with a weak D call TRBD2 (5 bases). The receptor was derived from a female donor with multiple sclerosis, enrolled in a pregnancy study. As DNA, the CDR3 is TGCGCCAGCAGCCAGCCAGCGGACGCCCCCCGAGTGAATACGCAGTATTTT. Amino acids: CASSQPADAPRVNTQYF.